These T cell receptor beta chains were read from a single sample in a study of blood T cell repertoires in COVID-19. Sequencing was performed with immunoSEQ multiplex PCR; in TCRdb, only in-frame clones are kept and a portion is missing. The table shows some 200,000 clones, with 80% to 90% occurring only once. The sequenced sample consisted of peripheral blood. The receptors stem from a woman in her seventies with COVID-19, enrolled during active disease. Each CDR3 is given with its conserved first and last residue. D genes are given only for firm matches. Clone size is not always given. Where it is, it says once, few, many or a class for expanded clones.

len,j_gene,abundance,d_gene,v_gene,CDR3nt,CDR3aa
17,TRBJ2-5,NA,NA,TRBV27,TGTGCCAGCAGTTCCCGGATCGGGGGTATATTGGAAGAGACCCAGTACTTC,CASSSRIGGILEETQYF
14,TRBJ2-3,NA,NA,TRBV19,TGTGCCAGTAGTTTTTCTAGCAATACAGATACGCAGTATTTT,CASSFSSNTDTQYF
19,TRBJ2-1,NA,TRBD2,TRBV7-9,TGTGCCAGCAGCCCCCCGCTAGCGGGAGGACCCCCCCCTTACAATGAGCAGTTCTTC,CASSPPLAGGPPPYNEQFF
15,TRBJ1-2,NA,NA,TRBV4-1,TGCGCCAGCAGCCGTTCGGGACAAGATAACTATGGCTACACCTTC,CASSRSGQDNYGYTF
13,TRBJ2-1,NA,TRBD2,TRBV4-2,TGTGCCAGCAGCCGACTAGCGGACAATGAGCAGTTCTTC,CASSRLADNEQFF
15,TRBJ2-7,NA,NA,TRBV30,TGTGCCTGGAGCGCCGCACAGGGCGGCTCCTACGAGCAGTACTTC,CAWSAAQGGSYEQYF
14,TRBJ2-3,NA,TRBD2,TRBV7-3,TGTGCCAGCAAAGCGGGAGGAGGCACAGATACGCAGTATTTT,CASKAGGGTDTQYF
15,TRBJ1-1,NA,NA,TRBV3-1/TRBV3-2,TGTGCCAGCAGCCAAGGGGGCGGCAGGGACTCTGAAGCTTTCTTT,CASSQGGGRDSEAFF
15,TRBJ2-3,NA,TRBD2,TRBV29-1,TGCAGCGTTGAACGTGCTAGCGGGAGTCCAGATACGCAGTATTTT,CSVERASGSPDTQYF
15,TRBJ1-2,NA,NA,TRBV4-3,TGCGCCAGCAGCCAAGATCACCAGGGGAACTATGGCTACACCTTC,CASSQDHQGNYGYTF
13,TRBJ2-3,NA,NA,TRBV15,TGTGCCACCAGCAGAGATCTCCGAGATACGCAGTATTTT,CATSRDLRDTQYF
9,TRBJ2-7,NA,NA,TRBV29-1,TGCAGCGCCCCTTACGAGCAGTACTTC,CSAPYEQYF
14,TRBJ2-5,NA,TRBD1,TRBV30,TGTGCCTGGAGTGGGGGACAGCGACAAGAGACCCAGTACTTC,CAWSGGQRQETQYF
16,TRBJ2-1,NA,TRBD2,TRBV14,TGTGCCAGCAGCCAACCGGGACTAGCTCCACACAATGAGCAGTTCTTC,CASSQPGLAPHNEQFF
15,TRBJ2-2,NA,TRBD2,TRBV19,TGTGCCAGTATCCATCGGGAGGGCCATTCCGGGGAGCTGTTTTTT,CASIHREGHSGELFF
16,TRBJ1-5,NA,TRBD1,TRBV28,TGTGCCAGCAGTACCGACAGGGGTTGGAGCAATCAGCCCCAGCATTTT,CASSTDRGWSNQPQHF
15,TRBJ1-5,NA,TRBD1,TRBV18,TGTGCCAGCTCAACCGGGACAGCAATCAATCAGCCCCAGCATTTT,CASSTGTAINQPQHF
14,TRBJ1-3,NA,TRBD1,TRBV3-1/TRBV3-2,TGTGCCAGCAGCCCCTACAGGGGTGGAAACACCATATATTTT,CASSPYRGGNTIYF
15,TRBJ2-1,few,TRBD2,TRBV18,TGTGCCAGCTCACTTGGGACTAGCGGATTGAATGAGCAGTTCTTC,CASSLGTSGLNEQFF
15,TRBJ2-1,NA,TRBD2,TRBV6-5,TGTGCCAGTAGAATAAATAGCGGGGAATACAATGAGCAGTTCTTC,CASRINSGEYNEQFF
14,TRBJ2-2,NA,TRBD1,TRBV5-1,TGCGCCACCCAGACAGGGGCGAACACCGGGGAGCTGTTTTTT,CATQTGANTGELFF
16,TRBJ1-3,NA,TRBD1,TRBV6-1,TGTGCCAGCAGTGCCGGACAGGTCCGCTCTGGAAACACCATATATTTT,CASSAGQVRSGNTIYF
14,TRBJ2-5,NA,TRBD1,TRBV5-1,TGCGCCAGCAGCCCCGGGACAGTACAAGAGACCCAGTACTTC,CASSPGTVQETQYF
16,TRBJ2-3,few,TRBD1,TRBV5-4,TGTGCCAGCAGCTCTATCAACCAGGGGGAGTCAGATACGCAGTATTTT,CASSSINQGESDTQYF
14,TRBJ1-1,NA,TRBD1,TRBV6-4,TGTGCCAGCAGTGCGGGACAGGGGGCGGACGAAGCTTTCTTT,CASSAGQGADEAFF
15,TRBJ1-3,NA,NA,TRBV28,TGTGCCAGCAGTTTAGAGGGCTACACAGGAAACACCATATATTTT,CASSLEGYTGNTIYF
18,TRBJ2-5,NA,TRBD2,TRBV10-3,TGTGCCATCAGTGAGTCTCGTTATGCCCTAGCGGGAGGGGAGACCCAGTACTTC,CAISESRYALAGGETQYF
18,TRBJ1-2,few,NA,TRBV11-2,TGTGCCAGCAGCTCAATCCGACAGAGTCCCAGAACTAACTATGGCTACACCTTC,CASSSIRQSPRTNYGYTF
15,TRBJ1-5,NA,NA,TRBV4-3,TGCGCCAGCAGCCAAGATTTGCGCGGCGTTCAGCCCCAGCATTTT,CASSQDLRGVQPQHF
15,TRBJ1-2,few,NA,TRBV9,TGTGCCAGCAGCGTAGGCAGCGAGTTGGACTATGGCTACACCTTC,CASSVGSELDYGYTF
14,TRBJ2-7,NA,TRBD2,TRBV24-1,TGTGCCGTCAGCCCGGCTAGCGGCGTTCCCGAGCAGTACTTC,CAVSPASGVPEQYF
14,TRBJ2-7,NA,TRBD1,TRBV29-1,TGCAGCGCCGGAACAGGGGCAGTTTCCTACGAGCAGTACTTC,CSAGTGAVSYEQYF
13,TRBJ2-1,NA,TRBD1,TRBV27,TGTGCCAGCAGTAGGGGGCTATACAATGAGCAGTTCTTC,CASSRGLYNEQFF
15,TRBJ2-5,NA,NA,TRBV29-1,TGCAGCGTTGAATTATTGGGACTTCTACAAGAGACCCAGTACTTC,CSVELLGLLQETQYF
16,TRBJ1-2,NA,TRBD1,TRBV5-1,TGCGCCAGCAGCTTAATAGGACAGGGGGACATCTATGGCTACACCTTC,CASSLIGQGDIYGYTF
14,TRBJ1-3,NA,NA,TRBV5-1,TGCGCCAGCAGCTTGGCTCCAGGCGGAAACACCATATATTTT,CASSLAPGGNTIYF
16,TRBJ2-3,NA,TRBD1,TRBV5-4,TGTGCCAGCAGCCTCCGACAGGGTGTTATCACAGATACGCAGTATTTT,CASSLRQGVITDTQYF
16,TRBJ2-1,NA,NA,TRBV7-9,TGTGCCAGCAGCTGGGAACTAGCCCGTACCCTCAATGAGCAGTTCTTC,CASSWELARTLNEQFF
14,TRBJ2-2,NA,NA,TRBV11-2,TGTGCCAGCAGCTTAGGCATCAGGACCGGGGAGCTGTTTTTT,CASSLGIRTGELFF
19,TRBJ2-2,NA,NA,TRBV1,TGCACCAGCAGCCAAGTGGGCTCTGTCGGCGGGAGTTGCACCGGGGAGCTGTTTTTT,CTSSQVGSVGGSCTGELFF
15,TRBJ2-5,NA,NA,TRBV3-1/TRBV3-2,TGTGCCAGCAGCCAAGATAGACTCCGAGGGGAGACCCAGTACTTC,CASSQDRLRGETQYF